This TCR beta chain emerged from a study of beta chain features in type 1 diabetes. General study results and limits: A closer apparent resemblance between naive, central memory and Treg TCRB repertoires was seen in patients than in healthy donors. Unsettled here was the matter of whether HLA type influences TCRB rearrangement.

From germline, CDR1 is SGHRS and CDR2 YFSETQ. This CDR3 is 15 amino acids long. V was pared by 1 base and J by 1 base, with 2 bases of the junction left unmatched. A word on this clone: Its antigen is not known.

The sequenced template was cDNA made from the entire isolated RNA. Samples of naive, central memory and regulatory T cells yielded a mean of about 3.7 million reads. The data were produced by immunoSEQ multiplex PCR, yet TCRdb's version contains in-frame clones alone and is incomplete. The sample holds around 150,000 clones, about 7% seen once. What was sequenced was central memory CD4+ T cells from blood. This TCR came from a woman in her thirties in good health. The V call is TRBV5-1, the J call TRBJ2-5; TRBD2 matches at 9 bases. The CDR3 region is CASSLLLAGQETQYF. CDR3 nucleotides: TGCGCCAGCAGCTTGTTACTAGCGGGCCAAGAGACCCAGTACTTC. Combining the CDR3 with reference TRBV5-1 and TRBJ2-5 gives the whole variable domain KAGVTQTPRYLIKTRGQQVTLSCSPISGHRSVSWYQQTPGQGLQFLFEYFSETQRNKGNFPGRFSGRQFSNSRSEMNVSTLELGDSALYLCASSLLLAGQETQYFGPGTRLLVL.